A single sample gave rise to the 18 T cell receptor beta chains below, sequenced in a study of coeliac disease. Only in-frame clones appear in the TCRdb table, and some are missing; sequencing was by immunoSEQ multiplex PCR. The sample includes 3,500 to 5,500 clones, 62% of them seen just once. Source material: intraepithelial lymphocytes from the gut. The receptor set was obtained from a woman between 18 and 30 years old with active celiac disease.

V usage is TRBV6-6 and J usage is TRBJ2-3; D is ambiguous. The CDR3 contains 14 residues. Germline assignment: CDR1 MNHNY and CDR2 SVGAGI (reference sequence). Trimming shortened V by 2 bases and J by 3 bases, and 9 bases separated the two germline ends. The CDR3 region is CASSYDTSTDTQYF. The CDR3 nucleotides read TGTGCCAGCAGTTACGACACCTCTACAGATACGCAGTATTTT.

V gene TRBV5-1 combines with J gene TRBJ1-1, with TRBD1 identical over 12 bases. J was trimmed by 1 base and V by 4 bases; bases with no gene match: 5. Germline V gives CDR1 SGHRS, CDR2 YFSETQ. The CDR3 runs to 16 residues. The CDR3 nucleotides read TGCGCCAGCAGCAGGGACAGGGGGCGAAGGAACACTGAAGCTTTCTTT. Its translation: CASSRDRGRRNTEAFF.

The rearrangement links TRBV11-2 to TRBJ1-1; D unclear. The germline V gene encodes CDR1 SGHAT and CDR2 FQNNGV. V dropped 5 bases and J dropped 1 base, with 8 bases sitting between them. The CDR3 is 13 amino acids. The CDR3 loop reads CASSQRGNTEAFF. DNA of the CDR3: TGTGCCAGCAGCCAGAGAGGGAACACTGAAGCTTTCTTT.

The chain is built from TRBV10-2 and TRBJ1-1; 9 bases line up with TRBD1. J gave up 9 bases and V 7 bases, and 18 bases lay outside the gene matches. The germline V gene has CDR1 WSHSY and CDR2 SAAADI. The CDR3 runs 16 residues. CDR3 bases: TGCGCCAGCACCATACCCCTAGGACAGGGGACAATCCAAGCTTTCTTT. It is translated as CASTIPLGQGTIQAFF.

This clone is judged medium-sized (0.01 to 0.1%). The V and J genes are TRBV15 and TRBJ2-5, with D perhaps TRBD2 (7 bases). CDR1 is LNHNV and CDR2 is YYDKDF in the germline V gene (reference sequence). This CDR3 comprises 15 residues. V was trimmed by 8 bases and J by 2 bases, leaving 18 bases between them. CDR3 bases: TGTGCCACCTGGCCCCGGGGGGCGAGGCAAGAGACCCAGTACTTC. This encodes CATWPRGARQETQYF.

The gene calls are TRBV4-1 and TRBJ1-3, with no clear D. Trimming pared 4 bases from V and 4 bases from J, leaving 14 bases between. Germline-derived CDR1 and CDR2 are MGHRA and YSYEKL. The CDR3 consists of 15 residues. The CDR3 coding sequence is TGCGCCAGCAGCCTGGATGCGGGTACCGGAAACACCATATATTTT. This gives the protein CASSLDAGTGNTIYF.

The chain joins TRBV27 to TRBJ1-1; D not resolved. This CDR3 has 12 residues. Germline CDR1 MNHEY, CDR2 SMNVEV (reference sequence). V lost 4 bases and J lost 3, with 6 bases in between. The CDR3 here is CASSSGYTEAFF. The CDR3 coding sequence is TGTGCCAGCAGTTCGGGGTACACTGAAGCTTTCTTT.

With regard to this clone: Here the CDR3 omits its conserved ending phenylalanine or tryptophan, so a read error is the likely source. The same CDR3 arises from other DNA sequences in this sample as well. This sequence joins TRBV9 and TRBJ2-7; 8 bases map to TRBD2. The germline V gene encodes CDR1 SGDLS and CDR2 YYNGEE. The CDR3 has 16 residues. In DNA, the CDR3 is TGTACCAGCAGCGTAGCCCCGGGGGGGTCATCGGGAGAGCAGTACCTA. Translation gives CTSSVAPGGSSGEQYL.

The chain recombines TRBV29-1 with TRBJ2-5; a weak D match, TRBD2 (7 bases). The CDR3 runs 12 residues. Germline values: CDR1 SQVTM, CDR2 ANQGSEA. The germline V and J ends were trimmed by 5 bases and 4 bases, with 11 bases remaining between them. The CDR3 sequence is CSVYGGPETQYF. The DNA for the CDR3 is TGCAGCGTTTACGGGGGGCCAGAGACCCAGTACTTC.

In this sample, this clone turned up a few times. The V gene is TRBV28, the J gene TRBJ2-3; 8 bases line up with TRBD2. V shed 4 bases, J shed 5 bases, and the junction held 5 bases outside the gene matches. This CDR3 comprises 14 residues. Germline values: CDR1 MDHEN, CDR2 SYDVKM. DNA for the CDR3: TGTGCCAGCAGTTGGCTAGCGGGCCAAGATACGCAGTATTTT. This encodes CASSWLAGQDTQYF.

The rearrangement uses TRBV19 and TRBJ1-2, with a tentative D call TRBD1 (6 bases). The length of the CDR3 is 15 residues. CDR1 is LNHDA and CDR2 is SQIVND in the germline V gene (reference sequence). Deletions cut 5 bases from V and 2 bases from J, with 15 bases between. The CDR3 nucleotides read TGTGCCAGTAGTTGGGGGCAGCCGACAAACTATGGCTACACCTTC. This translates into CASSWGQPTNYGYTF.

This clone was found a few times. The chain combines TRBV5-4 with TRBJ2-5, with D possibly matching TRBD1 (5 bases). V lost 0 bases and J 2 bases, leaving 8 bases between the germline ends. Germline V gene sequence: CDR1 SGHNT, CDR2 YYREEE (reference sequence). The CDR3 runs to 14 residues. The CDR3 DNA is TGTGCCAGCAGCTTGGGGTCAGGGCAAGAGACCCAGTACTTC. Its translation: CASSLGSGQETQYF.

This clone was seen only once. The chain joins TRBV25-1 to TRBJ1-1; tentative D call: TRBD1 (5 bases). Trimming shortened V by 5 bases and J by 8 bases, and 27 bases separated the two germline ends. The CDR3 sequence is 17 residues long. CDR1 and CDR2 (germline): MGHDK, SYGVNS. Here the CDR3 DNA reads TGTGCCAGCAGTCCCCTGCGGGGCAGGGAAGGGTATTCGGAAGCTTTCTTT. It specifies CASSPLRGREGYSEAFF.

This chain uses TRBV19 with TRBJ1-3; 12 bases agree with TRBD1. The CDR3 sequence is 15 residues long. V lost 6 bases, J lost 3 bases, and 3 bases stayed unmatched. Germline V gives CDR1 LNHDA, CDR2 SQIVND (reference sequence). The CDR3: CASSRDRGLGNTIYF. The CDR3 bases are TGTGCCAGTAGCCGGGACAGGGGGCTTGGAAACACCATATATTTT.

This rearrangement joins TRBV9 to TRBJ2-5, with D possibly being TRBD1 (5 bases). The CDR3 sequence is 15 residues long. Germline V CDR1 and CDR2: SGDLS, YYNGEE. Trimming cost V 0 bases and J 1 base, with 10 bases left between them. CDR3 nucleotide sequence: TGTGCCAGCAGCGTAGCTACAGGAATCCAAGAGACCCAGTACTTC. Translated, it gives CASSVATGIQETQYF.

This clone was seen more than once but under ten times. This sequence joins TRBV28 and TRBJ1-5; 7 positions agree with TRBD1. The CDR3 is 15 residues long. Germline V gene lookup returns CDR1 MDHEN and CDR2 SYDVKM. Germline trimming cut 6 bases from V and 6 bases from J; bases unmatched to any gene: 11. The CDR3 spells CASRHRGRVGQPQHF. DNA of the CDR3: TGTGCCAGCAGACACAGGGGTCGGGTCGGTCAGCCCCAGCATTTT. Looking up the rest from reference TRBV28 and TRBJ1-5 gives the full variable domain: DVKVTQSSRYLVKRTGEKVFLECVQDMDHENMFWYRQDPGLGLRLIYFSYDVKMKEKGDIPEGYSVSREKKERFSLILESASTNQTSMYLCASRHRGRVGQPQHFGDGTRLSIL.

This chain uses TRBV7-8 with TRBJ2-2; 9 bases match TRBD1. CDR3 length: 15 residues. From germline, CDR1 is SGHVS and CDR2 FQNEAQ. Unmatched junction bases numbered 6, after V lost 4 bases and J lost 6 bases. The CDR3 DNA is TGTGCCAGCAGCTCGCCTTACAGGGGGCCCGGGGAGCTGTTTTTT. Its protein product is CASSSPYRGPGELFF.

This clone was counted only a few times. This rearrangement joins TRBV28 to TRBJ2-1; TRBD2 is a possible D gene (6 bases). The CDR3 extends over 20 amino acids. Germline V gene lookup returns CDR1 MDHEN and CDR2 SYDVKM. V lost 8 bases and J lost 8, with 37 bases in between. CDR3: CASPQRYNLGSAGGTHEQFF. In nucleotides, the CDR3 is TGTGCCAGCCCTCAGCGCTACAATCTCGGGTCAGCGGGTGGGACCCATGAGCAGTTCTTC.